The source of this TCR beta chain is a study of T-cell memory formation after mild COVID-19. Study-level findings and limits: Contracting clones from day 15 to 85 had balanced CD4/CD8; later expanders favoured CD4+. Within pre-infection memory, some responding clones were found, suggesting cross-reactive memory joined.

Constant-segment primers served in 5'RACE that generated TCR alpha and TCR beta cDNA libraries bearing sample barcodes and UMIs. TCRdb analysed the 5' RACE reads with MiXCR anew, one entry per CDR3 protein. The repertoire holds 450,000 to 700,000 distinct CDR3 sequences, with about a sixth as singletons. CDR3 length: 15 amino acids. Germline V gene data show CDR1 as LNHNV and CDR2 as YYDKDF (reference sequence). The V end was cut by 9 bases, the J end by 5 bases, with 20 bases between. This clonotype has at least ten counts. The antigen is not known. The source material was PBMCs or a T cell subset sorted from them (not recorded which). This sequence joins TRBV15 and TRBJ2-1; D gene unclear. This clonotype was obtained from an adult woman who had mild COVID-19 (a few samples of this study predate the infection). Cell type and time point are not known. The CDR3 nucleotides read TGTGCCACGGGGTCGGCTAGTCGTTGGAACAATGAGCAGTTCTTC. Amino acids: CATGSASRWNNEQFF.